The 5 T cell receptor beta chains in this list originate from one sample, sequenced in a study of OX40 agonist ivuxolimab in advanced cancers. Produced via immunoSEQ multiplex PCR; TCRdb's table is partial and in-frame only. Of tens of thousands of clones listed, about 89% are singletons. The material was CD4+ or CD8+ T cells sorted from blood, obtained in a trial of the OX40 agonist ivuxolimab. These receptors came from an adult with an advanced solid tumor such as melanoma, head and neck, liver or kidney cancer.

The chain joins TRBV18 to TRBJ1-5; D call uncertain. CDR1 is KGHSH and CDR2 is LQKENI in the germline V gene. The CDR3 consists of 14 residues. The V end was cut by 4 bases, the J end by 0 bases, with 7 bases between. The CDR3 reads CASSRTDSNQPQHF. The DNA for the CDR3 is TGTGCCAGCTCACGTACGGATAGCAATCAGCCCCAGCATTTT.

The chain uses TRBV19 and TRBJ1-5; D gene unclear. This CDR3 region has 16 residues. The V and J ends lost 1 base and 0 bases respectively, with 10 bases between them. From germline, CDR1 is LNHDA and CDR2 SQIVND (reference sequence). The CDR3 here is CASSIVRLNSNQPQHF. In DNA, the CDR3 is TGTGCCAGTAGTATAGTGAGGCTTAATAGCAATCAGCCCCAGCATTTT.

The rearrangement links TRBV14 to TRBJ2-5; no reliable D call. With 0 bases removed from V and 5 bases from J, the gap between germline ends came to 7 bases. CDR3 size: 13 residues. Germline V gene lookup returns CDR1 SGHDN and CDR2 FVKESK. CDR3 coding DNA: TGTGCCAGCAGCCAAGATATAGTCGAGACCCAGTACTTC. Encoded protein: CASSQDIVETQYF.

J is TRBJ2-7 and V is TRBV5-5; TRBD2 matches at 10 bases. J gave up 4 bases and V 0 bases, and 4 bases lay outside the gene matches. The CDR3 covers 15 residues. Germline V gene sequence: CDR1 SGHKS, CDR2 YYEKEE (reference sequence). The CDR3 DNA reads TGTGCCAGCAGCTTGGACCTAGCGGGGGTATACGAGCAGTACTTC. The encoded protein is CASSLDLAGVYEQYF.

This rearrangement joins TRBV2 to TRBJ2-3; tentatively, D is TRBD1 (6 bases). Trimming removed 7 bases at V and 1 base at J, with 12 bases between. Germline V gene sequence: CDR1 SNHLY, CDR2 FYNNEI. The CDR3 runs to 14 residues. This CDR3 reads CASNPGAGTDTQYF. In DNA, the CDR3 is TGTGCCAGCAACCCAGGGGCCGGCACAGATACGCAGTATTTT.